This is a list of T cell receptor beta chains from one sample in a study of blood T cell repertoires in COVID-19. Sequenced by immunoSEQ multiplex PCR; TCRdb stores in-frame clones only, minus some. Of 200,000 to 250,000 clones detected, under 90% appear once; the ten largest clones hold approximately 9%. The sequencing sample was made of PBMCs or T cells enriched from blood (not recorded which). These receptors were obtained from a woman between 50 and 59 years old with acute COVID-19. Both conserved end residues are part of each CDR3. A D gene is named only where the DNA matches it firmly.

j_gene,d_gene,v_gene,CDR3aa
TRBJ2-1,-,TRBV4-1,CASSQLYSSYNEQFF
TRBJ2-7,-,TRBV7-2,CASSLVARSYEQYF
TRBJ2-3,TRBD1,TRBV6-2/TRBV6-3,CASSSTGGLSTDTQYF
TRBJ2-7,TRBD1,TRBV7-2,CASSLKTGGDSLSYEQYF
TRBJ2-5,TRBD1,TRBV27,CASSSPFGTGGGETQYF
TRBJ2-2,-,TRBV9,CASSGRVNTGELFF
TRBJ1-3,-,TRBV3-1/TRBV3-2,CASSQELSGVDVFLNTIYF
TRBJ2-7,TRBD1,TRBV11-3,CASSTYTAGDSSVF
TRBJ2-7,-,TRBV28,CASSLVLLVGNEQYF
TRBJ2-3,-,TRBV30,CAWTPAGAGTQYF
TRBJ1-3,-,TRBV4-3,CASSQDPEGPSGNTIYF
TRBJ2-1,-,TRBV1,CTSSQEPGYAQMDEQFF
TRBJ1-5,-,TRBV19,CASSKKTGMVQPQHF
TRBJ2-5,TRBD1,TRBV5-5,CASSSGQGVLETQYF
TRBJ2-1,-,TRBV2,CASSTGAISTSVF
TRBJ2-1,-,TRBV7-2,CASSPNLYNEQFF
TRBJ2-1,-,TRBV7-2,CASSSLFHSFSEQFF
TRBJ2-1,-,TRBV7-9,CASSLPGERTHNEQFF
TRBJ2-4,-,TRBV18,CASSPLPSSKASIQYF
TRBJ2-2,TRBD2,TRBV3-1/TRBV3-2,CASSQGAAGGPKGGELFF
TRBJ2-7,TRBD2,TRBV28,CASKRGSLGEQYF
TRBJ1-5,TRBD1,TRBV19,CASSRNLPGQGANQPQHF
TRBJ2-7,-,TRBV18,CASSPPTRGSGEQYF
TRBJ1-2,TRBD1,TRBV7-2,CASSAQGAWGYTF
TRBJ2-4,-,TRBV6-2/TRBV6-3,CASSSNLLAKNIQYF
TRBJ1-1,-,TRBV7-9,CASSFSMNTEAFF
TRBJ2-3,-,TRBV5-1,CASSLQQRIDTQYF
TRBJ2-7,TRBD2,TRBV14,CASSLWTSGSREQYF
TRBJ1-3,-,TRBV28,CASSPNKAGNTIYF
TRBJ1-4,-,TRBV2,CASSETAATNEKLFF
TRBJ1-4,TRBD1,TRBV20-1,CSASTTGGLNEKLFF
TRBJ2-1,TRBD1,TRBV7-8,CASSQTGGSSYNEQFF
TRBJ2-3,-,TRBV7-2,CASSLRDTQYF
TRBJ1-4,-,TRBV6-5,CASSFITNEKLFF
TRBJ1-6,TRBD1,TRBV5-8,CASSLRGQGISPLHF
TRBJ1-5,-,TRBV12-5,CASALKYLTGADEPQHF
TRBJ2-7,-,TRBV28,CASSQPAALTYEQYF
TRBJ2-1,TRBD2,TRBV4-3,CASSQEVAGANSYNEQFF
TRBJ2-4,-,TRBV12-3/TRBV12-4,CASSFSSNIQYF
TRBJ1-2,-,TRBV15,CATSRDAGTGGYTF
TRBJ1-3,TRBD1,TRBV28,CASSFPGGTGNTIYF
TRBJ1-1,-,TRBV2,CASSLDRSMNTEAFF
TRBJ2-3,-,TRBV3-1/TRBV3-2,CATERSDTQYF
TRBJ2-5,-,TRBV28,CASDPGVRETQYF
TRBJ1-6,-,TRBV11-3,CASSLRGGDNSPLHF
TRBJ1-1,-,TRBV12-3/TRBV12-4,CASSFGVPTEAFF
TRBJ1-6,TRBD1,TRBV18,CASSRPGQGGNNSPLHF
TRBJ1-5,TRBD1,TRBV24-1,CAKGARNCQPQHF
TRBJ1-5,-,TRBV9,CASSLSGTGGPRDQPQHF
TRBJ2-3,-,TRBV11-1,CASSPRSGWVADTQYF